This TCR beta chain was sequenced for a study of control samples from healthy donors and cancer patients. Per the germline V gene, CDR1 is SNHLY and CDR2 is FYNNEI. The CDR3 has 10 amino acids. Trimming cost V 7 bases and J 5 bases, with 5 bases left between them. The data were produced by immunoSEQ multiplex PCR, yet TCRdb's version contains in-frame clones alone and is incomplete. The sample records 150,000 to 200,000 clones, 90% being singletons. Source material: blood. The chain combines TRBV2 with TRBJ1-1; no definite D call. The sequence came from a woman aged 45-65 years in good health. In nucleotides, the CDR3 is TGTGCCAGCAAGGAGACTGAAGCTTTCTTT. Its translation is CASKETEAFF.